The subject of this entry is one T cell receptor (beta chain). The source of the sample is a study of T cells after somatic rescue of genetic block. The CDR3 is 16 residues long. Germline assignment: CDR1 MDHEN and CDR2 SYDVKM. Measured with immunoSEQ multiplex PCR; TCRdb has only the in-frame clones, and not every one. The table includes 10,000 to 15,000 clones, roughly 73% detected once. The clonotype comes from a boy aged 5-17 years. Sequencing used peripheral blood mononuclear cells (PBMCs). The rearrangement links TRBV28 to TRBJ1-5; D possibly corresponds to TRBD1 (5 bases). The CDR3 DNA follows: TGTGCAGTCCAGTTGGGGGGTGCCTATAGCAATCAGCCCCAGCATTTT. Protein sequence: CAVQLGGAYSNQPQHF. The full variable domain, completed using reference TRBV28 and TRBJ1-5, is DVKVTQSSRYLVKRTGEKVFLECVQDMDHENMFWYRQDPGLGLRLIYFSYDVKMKEKGDIPEGYSVSREKKERFSLILESASTNQTSMYLCAVQLGGAYSNQPQHFGDGTRLSIL.